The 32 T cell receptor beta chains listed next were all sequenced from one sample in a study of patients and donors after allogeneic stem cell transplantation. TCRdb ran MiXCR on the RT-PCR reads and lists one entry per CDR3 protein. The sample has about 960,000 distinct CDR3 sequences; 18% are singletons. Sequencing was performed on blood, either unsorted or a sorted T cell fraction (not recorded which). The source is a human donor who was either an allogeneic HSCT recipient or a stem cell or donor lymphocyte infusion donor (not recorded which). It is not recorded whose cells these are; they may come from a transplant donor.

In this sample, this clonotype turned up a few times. In DNA form, the CDR3 reads TGCGCCAGCAGCTTGGAGGGACAGGGGAAAGATGAGCAGTTCTTC. The encoded protein is CASSLEGQGKDEQFF. The J gene is TRBJ2-1, the V gene TRBV5-1, with 10 bases that match TRBD1. V trimming: 0 bases; J trimming: 8 bases; junction bases outside the gene matches: 5. The germline CDR1 and CDR2 sequences are SGHRS and YFSETQ. This CDR3 comprises 15 residues.

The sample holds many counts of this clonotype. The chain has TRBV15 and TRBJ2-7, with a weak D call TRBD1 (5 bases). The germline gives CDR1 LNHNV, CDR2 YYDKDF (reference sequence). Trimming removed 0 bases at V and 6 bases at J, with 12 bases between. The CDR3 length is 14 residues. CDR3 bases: TGTGCCACCAGCAGAGATATCCAGGGTTTCGAGCAGTACTTC. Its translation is CATSRDIQGFEQYF.

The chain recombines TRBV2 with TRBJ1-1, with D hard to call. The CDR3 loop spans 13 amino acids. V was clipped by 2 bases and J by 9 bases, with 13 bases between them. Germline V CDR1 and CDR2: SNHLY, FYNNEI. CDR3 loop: CASSESPVPQAFF. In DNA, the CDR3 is TGTGCCAGCAGTGAATCCCCAGTCCCCCAAGCTTTCTTT.

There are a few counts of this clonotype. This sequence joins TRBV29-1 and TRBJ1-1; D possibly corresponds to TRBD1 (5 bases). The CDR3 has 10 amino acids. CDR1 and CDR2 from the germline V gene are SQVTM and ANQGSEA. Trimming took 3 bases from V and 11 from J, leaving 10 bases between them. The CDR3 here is CSVEGVGAFF. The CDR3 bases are TGCAGCGTTGAGGGGGTTGGGGCTTTCTTT.

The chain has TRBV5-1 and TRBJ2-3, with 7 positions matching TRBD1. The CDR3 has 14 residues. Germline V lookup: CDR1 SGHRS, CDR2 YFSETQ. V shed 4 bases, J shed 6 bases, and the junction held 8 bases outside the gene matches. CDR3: CASSRQGFKDTQYF. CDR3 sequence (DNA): TGCGCCAGCAGCAGACAGGGTTTTAAGGATACGCAGTATTTT.

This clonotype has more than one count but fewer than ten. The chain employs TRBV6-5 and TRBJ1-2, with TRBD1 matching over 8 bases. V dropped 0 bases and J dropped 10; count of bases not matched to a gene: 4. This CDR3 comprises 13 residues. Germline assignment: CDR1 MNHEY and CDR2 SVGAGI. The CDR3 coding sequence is TGTGCCAGCAGTTACTCGGGACAGGTTGCCTACACCTTC. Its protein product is CASSYSGQVAYTF.

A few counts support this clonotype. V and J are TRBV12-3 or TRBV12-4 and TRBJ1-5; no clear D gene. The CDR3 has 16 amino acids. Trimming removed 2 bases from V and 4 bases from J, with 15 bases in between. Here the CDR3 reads CASSLFPILGNQPQHF. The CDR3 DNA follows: TGTGCCAGCAGTTTATTTCCCATTTTAGGGAATCAGCCCCAGCATTTT.

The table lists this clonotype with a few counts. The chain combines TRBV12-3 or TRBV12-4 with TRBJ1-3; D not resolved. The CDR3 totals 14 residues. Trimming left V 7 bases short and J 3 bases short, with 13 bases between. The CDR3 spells CASTGDLFGNTIYF. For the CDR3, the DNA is TGTGCCAGCACCGGGGATCTCTTTGGAAACACCATATATTTT.

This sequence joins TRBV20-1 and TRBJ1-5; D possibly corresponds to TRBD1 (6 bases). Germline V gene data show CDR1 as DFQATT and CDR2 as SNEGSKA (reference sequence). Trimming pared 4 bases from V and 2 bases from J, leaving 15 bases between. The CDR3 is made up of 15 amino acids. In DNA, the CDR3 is TGCAGTGCTAACAGGGAAGCAAGGGGCAATCAGCCCCAGCATTTT. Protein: CSANREARGNQPQHF.

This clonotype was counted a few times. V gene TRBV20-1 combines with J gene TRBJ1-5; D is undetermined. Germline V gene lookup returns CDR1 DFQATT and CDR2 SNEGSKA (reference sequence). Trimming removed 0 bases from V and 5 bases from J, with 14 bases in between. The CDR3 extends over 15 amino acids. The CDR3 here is CSARDRTLAHQPQHF. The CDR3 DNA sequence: TGCAGTGCTAGAGACCGGACTTTGGCCCATCAGCCCCAGCATTTT.

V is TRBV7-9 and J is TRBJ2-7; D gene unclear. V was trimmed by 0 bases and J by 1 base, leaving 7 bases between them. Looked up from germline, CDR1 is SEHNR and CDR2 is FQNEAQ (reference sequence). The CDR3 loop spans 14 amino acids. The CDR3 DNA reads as TGTGCCAGCAGCTTAGCGCCGCAATCCTACGAGCAGTACTTC. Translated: CASSLAPQSYEQYF.

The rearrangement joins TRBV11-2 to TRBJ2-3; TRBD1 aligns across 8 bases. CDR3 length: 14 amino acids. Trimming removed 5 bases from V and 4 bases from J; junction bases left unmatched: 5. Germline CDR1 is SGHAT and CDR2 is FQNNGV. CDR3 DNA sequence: TGTGCCAGCAGCCCCGACAGGGGCGCAGATACGCAGTATTTT. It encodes CASSPDRGADTQYF.

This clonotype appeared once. CDR3 loop: CASSLVIGAGPSPLHF. The CDR3 DNA is TGCGCCAGCAGCCTTGTCATCGGGGCCGGGCCTTCACCCCTCCACTTT. The rearrangement links TRBV4-1 to TRBJ1-6, with D maybe TRBD1 (5 bases). The germline V gene has CDR1 MGHRA and CDR2 YSYEKL. V was shortened by 4 bases and J by 9 bases, with 19 bases between the two germline ends. The CDR3 is made up of 16 amino acids.

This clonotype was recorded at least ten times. CDR3 coding DNA: TGCAGCGTTGGGACAGGAGGATCTGGAAACACCATATATTTT. Protein product: CSVGTGGSGNTIYF. V gene TRBV29-1 combines with J gene TRBJ1-3; TRBD1 agrees at 7 bases. V shed 4 bases and J 1 base; nucleotides not matched to a gene: 4. This CDR3 contains 14 residues. The germline V gene encodes CDR1 SQVTM and CDR2 ANQGSEA.

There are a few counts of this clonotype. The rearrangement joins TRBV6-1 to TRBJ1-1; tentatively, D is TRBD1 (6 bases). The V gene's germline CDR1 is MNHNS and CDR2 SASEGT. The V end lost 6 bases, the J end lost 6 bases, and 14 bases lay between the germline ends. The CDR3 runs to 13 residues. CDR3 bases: TGTGCCAGCAGCGTAACAGGGCTAGCTGAAGCTTTCTTT. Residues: CASSVTGLAEAFF.

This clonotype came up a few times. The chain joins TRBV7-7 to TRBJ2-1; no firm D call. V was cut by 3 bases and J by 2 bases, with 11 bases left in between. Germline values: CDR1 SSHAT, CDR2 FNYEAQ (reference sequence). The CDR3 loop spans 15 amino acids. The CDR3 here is CASSFDFWTYNEQFF. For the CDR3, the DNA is TGTGCCAGCAGCTTTGACTTTTGGACCTACAATGAGCAGTTCTTC.

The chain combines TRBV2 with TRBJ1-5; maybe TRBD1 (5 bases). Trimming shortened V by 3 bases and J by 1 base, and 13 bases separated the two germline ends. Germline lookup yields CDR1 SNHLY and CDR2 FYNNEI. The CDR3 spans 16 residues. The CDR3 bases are TGTGCCAGCAGTGAGGAGGGACGGAAGAGCAATCAGCCCCAGCATTTT. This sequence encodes CASSEEGRKSNQPQHF.

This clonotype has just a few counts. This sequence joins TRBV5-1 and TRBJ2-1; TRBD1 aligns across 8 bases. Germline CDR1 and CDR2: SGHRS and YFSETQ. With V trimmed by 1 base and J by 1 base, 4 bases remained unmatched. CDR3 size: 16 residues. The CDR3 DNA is TGCGCCAGCAGCTTGACAGGGGGAAATTCCTACAATGAGCAGTTCTTC. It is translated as CASSLTGGNSYNEQFF. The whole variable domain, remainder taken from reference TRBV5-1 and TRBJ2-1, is KAGVTQTPRYLIKTRGQQVTLSCSPISGHRSVSWYQQTPGQGLQFLFEYFSETQRNKGNFPGRFSGRQFSNSRSEMNVSTLELGDSALYLCASSLTGGNSYNEQFFGPGTRLTVL.

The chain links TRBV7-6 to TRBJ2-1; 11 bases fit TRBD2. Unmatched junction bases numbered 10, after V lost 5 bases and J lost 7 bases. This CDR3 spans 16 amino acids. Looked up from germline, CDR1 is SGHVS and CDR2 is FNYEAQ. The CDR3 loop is CASSIIAGGPNNEQFF. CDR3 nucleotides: TGTGCCAGCAGCATCATAGCGGGAGGGCCAAATAATGAGCAGTTCTTC.

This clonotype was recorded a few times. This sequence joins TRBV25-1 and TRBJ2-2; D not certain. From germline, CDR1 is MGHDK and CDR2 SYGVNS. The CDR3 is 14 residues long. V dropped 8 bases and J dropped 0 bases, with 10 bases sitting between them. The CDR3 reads CASQWAANTGELFF. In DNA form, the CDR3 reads TGTGCCAGCCAGTGGGCGGCGAACACCGGGGAGCTGTTTTTT.

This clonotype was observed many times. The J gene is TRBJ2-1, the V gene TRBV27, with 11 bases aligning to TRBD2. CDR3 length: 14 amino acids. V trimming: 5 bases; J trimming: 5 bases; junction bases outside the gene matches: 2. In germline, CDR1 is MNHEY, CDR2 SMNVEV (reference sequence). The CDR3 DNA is TGTGCCAGCAGTCCGGGACTAGCGGACAATGAGCAGTTCTTC. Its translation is CASSPGLADNEQFF.

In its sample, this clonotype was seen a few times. For the CDR3, the DNA is TGCAGCGTTGACCCCCGGGACAGAGGCACAGATACGCAGTATTTT. Translation gives CSVDPRDRGTDTQYF. The genes are TRBV29-1 and TRBJ2-3; 7 positions match TRBD1. The J segment lost 1 base and the V segment lost 3 bases, leaving 7 bases of the junction unmatched. The CDR3 runs to 15 residues. CDR1 and CDR2 (germline): SQVTM, ANQGSEA.

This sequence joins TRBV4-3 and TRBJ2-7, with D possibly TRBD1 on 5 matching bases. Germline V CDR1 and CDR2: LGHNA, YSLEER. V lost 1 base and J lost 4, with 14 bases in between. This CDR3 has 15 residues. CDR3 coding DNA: TGCGCCAGCAGCCAAGTTTCGACCCCAGGGTACGAGCAGTACTTC. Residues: CASSQVSTPGYEQYF.

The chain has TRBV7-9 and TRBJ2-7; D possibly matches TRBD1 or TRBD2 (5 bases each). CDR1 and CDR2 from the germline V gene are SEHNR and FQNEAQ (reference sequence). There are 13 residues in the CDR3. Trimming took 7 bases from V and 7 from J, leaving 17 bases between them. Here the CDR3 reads CASTQLGVGEQYF. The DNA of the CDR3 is TGTGCCAGCACCCAGTTGGGGGTTGGAGAGCAGTACTTC. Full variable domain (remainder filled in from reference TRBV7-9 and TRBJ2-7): DTGVSQNPRHKITKRGQNVTFRCDPISEHNRLYWYRQTLGQGPEFLTYFQNEAQLEKSRLLSDRFSAERPKGSFSTLEIQRTEQGDSAMYLCASTQLGVGEQYFGPGTRLTVT.

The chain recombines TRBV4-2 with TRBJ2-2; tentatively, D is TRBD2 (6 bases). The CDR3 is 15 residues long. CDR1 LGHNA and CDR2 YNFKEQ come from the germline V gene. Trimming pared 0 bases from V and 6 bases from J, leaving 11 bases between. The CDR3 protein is CASSQDGSIAGELFF. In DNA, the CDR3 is TGTGCCAGCAGCCAAGACGGGAGTATCGCCGGGGAGCTGTTTTTT.

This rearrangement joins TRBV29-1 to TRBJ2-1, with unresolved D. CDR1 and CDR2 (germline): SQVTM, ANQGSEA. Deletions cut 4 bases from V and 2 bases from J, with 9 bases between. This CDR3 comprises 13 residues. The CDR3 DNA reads TGCAGCGTTGTAGAATTTGCCTACAATGAGCAGTTCTTC. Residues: CSVVEFAYNEQFF.

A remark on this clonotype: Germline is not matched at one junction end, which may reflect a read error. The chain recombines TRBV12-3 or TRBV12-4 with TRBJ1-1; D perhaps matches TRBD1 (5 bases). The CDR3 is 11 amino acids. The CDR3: CACSLRRQAFF. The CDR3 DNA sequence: TGTGCCTGCAGTTTAAGGCGACAGGCTTTCTTT.

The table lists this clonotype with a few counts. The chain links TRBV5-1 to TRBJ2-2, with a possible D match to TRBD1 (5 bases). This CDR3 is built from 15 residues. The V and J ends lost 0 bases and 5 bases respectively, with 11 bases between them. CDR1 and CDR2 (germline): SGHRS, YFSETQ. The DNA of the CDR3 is TGCGCCAGCAGCTTGGACGCCAGGGAAACCGGGGAGCTGTTTTTT. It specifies CASSLDARETGELFF.

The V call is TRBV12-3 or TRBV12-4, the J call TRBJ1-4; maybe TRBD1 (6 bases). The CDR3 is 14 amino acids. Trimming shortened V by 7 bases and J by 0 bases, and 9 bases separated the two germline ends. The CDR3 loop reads CASKTGPTNEKLFF. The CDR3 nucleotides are TGTGCCAGCAAAACAGGGCCAACTAATGAAAAACTGTTTTTT.

The CDR3 DNA sequence: TGCAGTGCTTTAGCCCTGACTGGGGCAAATAACAATGAGCAGTTCTTC. This codes for CSALALTGANNNEQFF. The rearrangement uses TRBV20-1 and TRBJ2-1, with D perhaps TRBD1 (5 bases). Germline loops: CDR1 DFQATT, CDR2 SNEGSKA (reference sequence). There are 16 residues in the CDR3. Trimming cost V 5 bases and J 5 bases, with 22 bases left between them.

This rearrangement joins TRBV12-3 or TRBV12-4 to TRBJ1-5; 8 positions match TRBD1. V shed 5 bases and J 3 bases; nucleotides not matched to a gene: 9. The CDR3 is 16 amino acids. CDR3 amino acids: CASSTRRDRSNQPQHF. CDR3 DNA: TGTGCCAGCAGTACAAGACGGGACAGGTCCAATCAGCCCCAGCATTTT.

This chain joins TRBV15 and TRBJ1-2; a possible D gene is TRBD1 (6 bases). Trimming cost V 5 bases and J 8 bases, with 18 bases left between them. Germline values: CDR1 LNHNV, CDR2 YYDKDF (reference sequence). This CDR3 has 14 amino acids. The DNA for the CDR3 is TGTGCCACCAGCCAACTTAGGGGTAGGGGGGGCTACACCTTC. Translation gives CATSQLRGRGGYTF.